This paragraph reports one TCR beta chain. The data belong to a study of T-cell reconstitution after alpha-beta-depleted transplantation in children. Unique molecular identifiers were incorporated into the prepared TCRbeta library. One entry per CDR3 protein results from TCRdb running MiXCR on the PCR reads. Of 450,000 to 600,000 distinct CDR3 sequences listed, 32% are singletons. This CDR3 is built from 14 residues. V was clipped by 3 bases and J by 0 bases, with 6 bases between them. J is TRBJ1-3 and V is TRBV12-3 or TRBV12-4; D call uncertain. The source of this sequence is a human donor who donated a stem cell graft to a child with aplastic anemia. The sequencing here drew on PBMCs from the stem cell graft donor, taken from the stem cell graft. The DNA for the CDR3 is TGTGCCAGCAGTTTGGGGTTCTCTGGAAACACCATATATTTT. Its protein product is CASSLGFSGNTIYF.